The text below deals with one TCR beta chain. Its antigen is not identified. V gave up 2 bases and J gave up 7 bases; unmatched junction bases: 10. The germline CDR1 and CDR2 sequences are SGHTA and FQGTGA. This CDR3 comprises 15 residues. This sample is drawn from a study of graft-versus-host responses after intestinal transplantation. Turning to the study itself: Multivisceral, liver-intestinal, or isolated intestinal grafts went to recipients.

Study-wide findings and caveats: GvH clonotypes were identified within recipient marrow, with a subset emerging first in ileum or blood.

The repertoire was sequenced with immunoSEQ multiplex PCR; TCRdb's copy has only in-frame clones and lacks some. The table includes about 97,000 clones, around 90% detected once. The sequences come from PBMCs, collected about 450 days after intestinal transplant. This chain joins TRBV7-3 and TRBJ1-2; 7 nucleotides agree with TRBD1. The receptor was isolated from a human patient who received an intestinal transplant, so some T cells may come from the graft donor. CDR3 DNA: TGTGCCAGCAGCTTATCCCCGGGGACAGTCTCTGGCTACACCTTC. This codes for CASSLSPGTVSGYTF.